The 31 T cell receptor beta chains below all came from one sample that was sequenced in a study of T cells after yellow fever vaccination. MiXCR, applied by TCRdb to the 5' RACE reads, yields one record per CDR3 protein. The sample has 550,000 or so distinct CDR3 sequences; over 15% are singletons. The sample here was PBMCs, taken 15 days after the yellow fever booster vaccination. Receptors originate from a man between 25 and 39 years old who received the YFV17D yellow fever vaccine.

V is TRBV28 and J is TRBJ2-1; the match to TRBD1 covers 7 bases. The germline gives CDR1 MDHEN, CDR2 SYDVKM. The junction had 9 bases not matched to a gene; V was cut back by 10 bases and J by 9 bases. There are 12 residues in the CDR3. CDR3 protein: CATRQGGSEQFF. The CDR3 region has the DNA TGTGCCACCCGACAGGGTGGATCTGAGCAGTTCTTC. Based on the CDR3 plus reference TRBV28 and TRBJ2-1, the full variable domain is DVKVTQSSRYLVKRTGEKVFLECVQDMDHENMFWYRQDPGLGLRLIYFSYDVKMKEKGDIPEGYSVSREKKERFSLILESASTNQTSMYLCATRQGGSEQFFGPGTRLTVL.

This chain uses TRBV20-1 with TRBJ2-2, with TRBD2 as a possible D gene (6 bases). The ends were cut back, 0 bases at V and 5 bases at J, with 16 bases in the middle. CDR1 DFQATT and CDR2 SNEGSKA come from the germline V gene (reference sequence). This CDR3 region has 16 residues. The CDR3 region has the DNA TGCAGTGCTAGAGACCCTCCCGGGAGCGGGACCGGGGAGCTGTTTTTT. This codes for CSARDPPGSGTGELFF.

The chain combines TRBV19 with TRBJ2-1; D unclear. This CDR3 region has 14 residues. V shed 6 bases and J shed 9 bases, with 18 bases lying between them. Germline V gives CDR1 LNHDA, CDR2 SQIVND (reference sequence). The CDR3 is CASRPPGPGGEQFF. CDR3 nucleotides: TGTGCCAGTAGACCCCCTGGGCCGGGCGGTGAGCAGTTCTTC.

This clonotype came up a few times. This chain links TRBV7-8 with TRBJ2-1; unclear D gene. Germline loops: CDR1 SGHVS, CDR2 FQNEAQ. This CDR3 has 13 residues. The ends were cut back, 6 bases at V and 5 bases at J, with 11 bases in the middle. The CDR3 sequence is CASSSMRDNEQFF. The CDR3 DNA follows: TGTGCCAGCAGTTCGATGAGAGACAATGAGCAGTTCTTC.

This clonotype was observed a handful of times. The gene calls are TRBV27 and TRBJ2-7; D possibly corresponds to TRBD2 (6 bases). The CDR3 extends over 15 amino acids. The germline CDR1 and CDR2 sequences are MNHEY and SMNVEV (reference sequence). With 5 bases removed from V and 0 bases from J, the gap between germline ends came to 14 bases. The CDR3 is CASSPRDAGSYEQYF. CDR3 nucleotide sequence: TGTGCCAGCAGTCCGCGGGACGCAGGCTCCTACGAGCAGTACTTC.

The gene calls are TRBV7-9 and TRBJ2-1, with a weak D call TRBD1 (5 bases). Trimming cost V 5 bases and J 8 bases, with 16 bases left between them. This CDR3 spans 14 amino acids. Germline-derived CDR1 and CDR2 are SEHNR and FQNEAQ (reference sequence). In nucleotides, the CDR3 is TGTGCCAGCAGCCTAGTCTGGGGCAGGCATGAGCAGTTCTTC. Its protein product is CASSLVWGRHEQFF.

The chain carries TRBV7-8 and TRBJ2-1, with no clear D. Deletions cut 1 base from V and 0 bases from J, with 13 bases between. CDR1 SGHVS and CDR2 FQNEAQ come from the germline V gene. The CDR3 has 17 residues. CDR3 sequence reads: CASSLGSPYDSYNEQFF. DNA of the CDR3: TGTGCCAGCAGCTTAGGGTCCCCATACGACTCCTACAATGAGCAGTTCTTC.

This rearrangement joins TRBV12-3 or TRBV12-4 to TRBJ2-7; D may be TRBD1 (6 bases). The V and J ends lost 6 bases and 5 bases respectively, with 14 bases between them. The CDR3 runs 13 residues. The CDR3, as DNA: TGTGCCAGCAGCCCGGGACAAAAACACGAGCAGTACTTC. Translated, it gives CASSPGQKHEQYF.

This clonotype came up a few times. This CDR3 reads CASSLFLGESSTDTQYF. The CDR3 DNA reads as TGTGCCAGCAGTTTATTTCTGGGGGAATCCTCCACAGATACGCAGTATTTT. The V and J genes are TRBV28 and TRBJ2-3; D might be TRBD1 or TRBD2, each matching 5 bases. Germline-derived CDR1 and CDR2 are MDHEN and SYDVKM. The CDR3 covers 17 residues. Deletions cut 1 base from V and 2 bases from J, with 16 bases between.

This clonotype was seen a few times. The chain is built from TRBV18 and TRBJ2-5, with 8 bases lining up with TRBD1. The junction had 5 bases not matched to a gene; V was cut back by 2 bases and J by 3 bases. The CDR3 loop spans 15 amino acids. Looked up from germline, CDR1 is KGHSH and CDR2 is LQKENI. The CDR3 loop is CASSPSRGREETQYF. In DNA, the CDR3 is TGTGCCAGCTCACCAAGCAGGGGGCGTGAAGAGACCCAGTACTTC.

This clonotype came up a few times. The rearrangement joins TRBV7-2 to TRBJ1-1; D might be TRBD1 (5 bases). This CDR3 has 14 residues. The V end was cut by 3 bases, the J end by 1 base, with 9 bases between. Germline V gene data show CDR1 as SGHTA and CDR2 as FQGNSA. CDR3 coding DNA: TGTGCCAGCAGCTTTGGGGCGGGGAACACTGAAGCTTTCTTT. Amino acids: CASSFGAGNTEAFF.

The chain couples TRBV15 to TRBJ2-7, with D possibly being TRBD2 (5 bases). This CDR3 has 16 residues. V lost 0 bases and J 0 bases, leaving 12 bases between the germline ends. Germline V CDR1 and CDR2: LNHNV, YYDKDF (reference sequence). CDR3 sequence: CATSRDLSGSSYEQYF. The CDR3 DNA sequence: TGTGCCACCAGCAGAGATCTGAGCGGTAGCTCCTACGAGCAGTACTTC.

This clonotype was counted a few times. The rearrangement uses TRBV5-5 and TRBJ1-3; D is possibly TRBD1 (5 bases). V was trimmed by 3 bases and J by 6 bases, leaving 13 bases between them. Germline V gene data show CDR1 as SGHKS and CDR2 as YYEKEE (reference sequence). The CDR3 runs to 14 residues. The CDR3 here is CASSSQGWENTIYF. CDR3 bases: TGTGCCAGCAGCTCGCAGGGATGGGAAAACACCATATATTTT.

This chain connects TRBV7-9 to TRBJ2-5, with D hard to call. Between the trimmed V and J ends, which lost 4 bases and 2 bases, there was a span of 5 bases. The CDR3 spans 12 residues. Germline loops: CDR1 SEHNR, CDR2 FQNEAQ (reference sequence). Here the CDR3 DNA reads TGTGCCAGCAGCTCGCCTCAAGAGACCCAGTACTTC. Amino acids: CASSSPQETQYF.

This clonotype was found a few times. The chain carries TRBV10-3 and TRBJ2-3; tentative D call: TRBD1 (5 bases). Trimming left V 11 bases short and J 2 bases short, with 14 bases between. The CDR3 covers 13 residues. CDR1 and CDR2 (germline): ENHRY, SYGVKD. The CDR3 sequence is CAVQGSVTDTQYF. Written as DNA, the CDR3 is TGTGCCGTTCAGGGCAGCGTCACAGATACGCAGTATTTT.

The rearrangement links TRBV20-1 to TRBJ1-2, with a weak D call TRBD1 (6 bases). The germline V gene encodes CDR1 DFQATT and CDR2 SNEGSKA (reference sequence). V was shortened by 6 bases and J by 4 bases, with 15 bases between the two germline ends. The CDR3 consists of 13 residues. The DNA for the CDR3 is TGCAGTGCCAAATCGGGGGGCGTCTATGGCTACACCTTC. Translated: CSAKSGGVYGYTF.

This clonotype was counted a few times. This chain connects TRBV27 to TRBJ2-1; 12 bases align to TRBD2. The J segment lost 9 bases and the V segment lost 3 bases, leaving 6 bases of the junction unmatched. The CDR3 extends over 15 amino acids. The V gene's germline CDR1 is MNHEY and CDR2 SMNVEV (reference sequence). CDR3 protein: CASSFGLAGTTEQFF. The CDR3 DNA reads as TGTGCCAGCAGTTTCGGACTAGCGGGAACCACTGAGCAGTTCTTC.

V and J are TRBV6-5 and TRBJ2-5, with TRBD2 identical over 7 bases. The CDR3 is 12 amino acids. V shed 9 bases, J shed 5 bases, and the junction held 6 bases outside the gene matches. Germline V gives CDR1 MNHEY, CDR2 SVGAGI. The CDR3, as DNA: TGTGCCAGGTCGCGGGAGCGGGAGACCCAGTACTTC. Its translation is CARSRERETQYF.

The chain recombines TRBV20-1 with TRBJ2-3, with 7 nucleotides matching TRBD2. After removal of 6 bases from V and 4 bases from J, the junction contained 4 bases not matched to a gene. This CDR3 has 12 residues. Germline V gene lookup returns CDR1 DFQATT and CDR2 SNEGSKA (reference sequence). The CDR3 DNA follows: TGCAGTGCCAGCCGGGGGGCAGATACGCAGTATTTT. It is translated as CSASRGADTQYF.

DNA of the CDR3: TGCAGTGCTAGTAGGGGGAGGCTGACCTACAATGAGCAGTTCTTC. This gives the protein CSASRGRLTYNEQFF. V usage is TRBV20-1 and J usage is TRBJ2-1; TRBD1 or TRBD2 may be the D gene (6 bases each). Trimming removed 3 bases from V and 2 bases from J, with 14 bases in between. CDR1 DFQATT and CDR2 SNEGSKA come from the germline V gene (reference sequence). CDR3 length: 15 residues.

This clonotype came up many times. The V call is TRBV30, the J call TRBJ1-2; D not certain. The CDR3 is 15 amino acids. V was clipped by 2 bases and J by 0 bases, with 13 bases between them. Per the germline V gene, CDR1 is GTSNPN and CDR2 is SVGIG (reference sequence). In DNA form, the CDR3 reads TGTGCCTGGAGTCTAAGGACGTACGCTAACTATGGCTACACCTTC. This translates into CAWSLRTYANYGYTF.

This clonotype was found a few times. This chain links TRBV10-3 with TRBJ2-7, with 7 bases lining up with TRBD2. The germline CDR1 and CDR2 sequences are ENHRY and SYGVKD. The CDR3 contains 15 residues. V was clipped by 3 bases and J by 2 bases; unmatched bases: 7. CDR3 sequence (DNA): TGTGCCATCAGTGACTATGGGGGGGGGACCTACGAGCAGTACTTC. Its translation: CAISDYGGGTYEQYF.

This chain links TRBV10-3 with TRBJ2-7; 8 nucleotides match TRBD2. The J segment lost 1 base and the V segment lost 9 bases, leaving 5 bases of the junction unmatched. Looked up from germline, CDR1 is ENHRY and CDR2 is SYGVKD. The CDR3 sequence is 13 residues long. The CDR3 reads CAISQRESYEQYF. The CDR3 DNA reads as TGTGCCATTTCTCAGCGGGAGTCCTACGAGCAGTACTTC.

The chain carries TRBV7-2 and TRBJ1-1; D is unclear. The CDR3 runs to 14 residues. Germline V lookup: CDR1 SGHTA, CDR2 FQGNSA. V shed 5 bases and J shed 0 bases, with 10 bases lying between them. In DNA form, the CDR3 reads TGTGCCAGCAGCAAAGTCATTGTGAACACTGAAGCTTTCTTT. Residues: CASSKVIVNTEAFF.

This clonotype was detected only a few times. This chain links TRBV20-1 with TRBJ2-7, with D tentatively TRBD1 or TRBD2 (6 bases each). CDR1 and CDR2 (germline): DFQATT, SNEGSKA (reference sequence). The V end was cut by 4 bases, the J end by 3 bases, with 16 bases between. This CDR3 has 14 amino acids. CDR3 nucleotides: TGCAGTGCTATGGAGGTCAGGGGACTCTACGAGCAGTACTTC. Protein: CSAMEVRGLYEQYF.

This clonotype was picked up a small number of times. J is TRBJ2-1 and V is TRBV7-8, with 15 bases identical to TRBD2. CDR3 size: 18 residues. V shed 3 bases and J 2 bases; nucleotides not matched to a gene: 5. Per germline, CDR1 SGHVS and CDR2 FQNEAQ. CDR3 DNA: TGTGCCAGCAGCTTCAGGACTAGCGGGAGGGCCCCCTACAATGAGCAGTTCTTC. Translated, it gives CASSFRTSGRAPYNEQFF.

This chain connects TRBV20-1 to TRBJ2-7; D perhaps matches TRBD1 (5 bases). This CDR3 contains 14 residues. The ends were cut back, 4 bases at V and 5 bases at J, with 18 bases in the middle. Per germline, CDR1 DFQATT and CDR2 SNEGSKA (reference sequence). The CDR3 DNA sequence: TGCAGTGCTACTACCCACAGGACGTTCAACGAGCAGTACTTC. Encoded protein: CSATTHRTFNEQYF.

This clonotype was counted only a few times. This sequence joins TRBV6-2 or TRBV6-3 and TRBJ1-2, with 9 bases aligning to TRBD1. The germline V gene has CDR1 MNHEY and CDR2 SVGEGT. The CDR3 consists of 14 residues. The J segment lost 4 bases and the V segment lost 6 bases, leaving 6 bases of the junction unmatched. The CDR3 reads CASRPGTGPYGYTF. The CDR3 DNA is TGTGCCAGCAGACCCGGGACAGGGCCCTATGGCTACACCTTC.

The chain links TRBV15 to TRBJ2-5; a possible D gene is TRBD1 (6 bases). There are 13 residues in the CDR3. Germline V gene lookup returns CDR1 LNHNV and CDR2 YYDKDF (reference sequence). With 3 bases removed from V and 3 bases from J, the gap between germline ends came to 8 bases. The CDR3 DNA reads as TGTGCCACCAGCAGGGACAGAGAAGAGACCCAGTACTTC. This encodes CATSRDREETQYF.

The V call is TRBV5-6, the J call TRBJ2-5; D gene unclear. The CDR3 covers 13 residues. V lost 1 base and J 5 bases, leaving 9 bases between the germline ends. Germline V gene lookup returns CDR1 SGHDT and CDR2 YYEEEE. CDR3 nucleotide sequence: TGTGCCAGCAGCTTGTGGACCGTCGAGACCCAGTACTTC. Translating gives CASSLWTVETQYF.

V is TRBV10-3 and J is TRBJ1-2; D possibly corresponds to TRBD1 (5 bases). Trimming stripped 3 bases from V and 10 bases from J, with 15 bases between. This CDR3 comprises 13 residues. The germline V gene has CDR1 ENHRY and CDR2 SYGVKD. The CDR3 sequence is CAISDPTEAIYTF. The CDR3 nucleotides are TGTGCCATCAGTGACCCGACAGAAGCCATCTACACCTTC.